The present entry profiles one T cell receptor (beta chain) with its context. In the study's own analysis: Quantification of nucleated cells was approximated via reference gene primer amplification. Libraries were prepared by immunoSEQ multiplex PCR; TCRdb keeps only in-frame clonotypes and omits some of them. V and J calls and clone size are given by that table; D and trimming were obtained from the DNA. This table has a few hundred thousand clones, 88% appearing once. V was shortened by 4 bases and J by 2 bases, with 11 bases between the two germline ends. Germline CDR1 is LNHDA and CDR2 is SQIVND (reference sequence). CDR3 length: 14 residues. In Seattle, patients joined the study during active infection and were tracked longitudinally. The sample comes from a study of blood T cell repertoires in COVID-19. Study summary: Nucleic acid was either cDNA or gDNA, and it came from T cells, B-cell-depleted T cells, or PBMCs.

The TCR comes from a woman in her 70s with COVID-19, enrolled during active disease. The chain combines TRBV19 with TRBJ1-1; perhaps TRBD1 as D (5 bases). The sample was peripheral blood. CDR3 bases: TGTGCCAGTAGTAACGGGGGTTATAACACTGAAGCTTTCTTT. It codes for CASSNGGYNTEAFF.